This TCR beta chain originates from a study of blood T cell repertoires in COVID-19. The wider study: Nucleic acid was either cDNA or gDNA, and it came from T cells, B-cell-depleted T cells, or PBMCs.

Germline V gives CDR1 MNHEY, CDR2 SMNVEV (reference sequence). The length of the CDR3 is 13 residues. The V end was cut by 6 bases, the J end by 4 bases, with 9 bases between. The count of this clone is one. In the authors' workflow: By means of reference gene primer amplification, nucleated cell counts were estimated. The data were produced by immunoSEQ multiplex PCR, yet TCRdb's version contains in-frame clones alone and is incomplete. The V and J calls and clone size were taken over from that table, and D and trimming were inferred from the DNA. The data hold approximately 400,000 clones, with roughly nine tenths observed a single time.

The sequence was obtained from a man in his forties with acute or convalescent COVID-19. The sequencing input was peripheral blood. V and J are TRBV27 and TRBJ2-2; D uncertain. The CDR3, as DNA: TGTGCCAGCAGAATCCCCCTCACCGGGGAGCTGTTTTTT. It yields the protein CASRIPLTGELFF.